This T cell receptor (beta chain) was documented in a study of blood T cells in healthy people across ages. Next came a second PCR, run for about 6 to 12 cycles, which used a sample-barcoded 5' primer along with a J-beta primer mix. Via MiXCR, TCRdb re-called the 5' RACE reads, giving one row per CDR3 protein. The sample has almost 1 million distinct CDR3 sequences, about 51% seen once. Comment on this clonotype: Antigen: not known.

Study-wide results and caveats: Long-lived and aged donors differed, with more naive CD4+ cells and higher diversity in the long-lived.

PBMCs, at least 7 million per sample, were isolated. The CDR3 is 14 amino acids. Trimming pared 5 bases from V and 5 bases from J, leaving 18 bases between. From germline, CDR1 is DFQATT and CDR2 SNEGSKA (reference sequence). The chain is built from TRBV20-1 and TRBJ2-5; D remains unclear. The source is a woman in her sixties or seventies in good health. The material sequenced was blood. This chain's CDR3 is CSAYTALNRETQYF. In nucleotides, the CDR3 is TGCAGTGCTTATACCGCATTGAACCGGGAGACCCAGTACTTC.